This T cell receptor beta chain was recovered during a study of blood T cell repertoires in COVID-19. With 7 bases removed from V and 5 bases from J, the gap between germline ends came to 5 bases. Germline V gene data show CDR1 as MDHEN and CDR2 as SYDVKM. The CDR3 totals 11 residues. Using immunoSEQ multiplex PCR, the repertoire was profiled, and TCRdb retains in-frame clones only, with some absent. The sample consists of around 100,000 clones, 65% to 80% of them appearing once. The receptor comes from a man between 65 and 79 years old with active or convalescent COVID-19. The rearrangement uses TRBV28 and TRBJ1-4, with D unclear. The material sequenced was peripheral blood. CDR3 amino acids: CASTLNEKLFF. The CDR3 nucleotides are TGTGCCAGCACCCTCAATGAAAAACTGTTTTTT.